This T cell receptor (beta chain) was recorded in a study of blood T cell repertoires in COVID-19. This table comes from immunoSEQ multiplex PCR, and its TCRdb copy is limited to in-frame clones, with some not included. The sample has around 100,000 clones, about 91% seen once. The CDR3 is 13 residues long. Germline V gene sequence: CDR1 SQVTM, CDR2 ANQGSEA. Trimming removed 6 bases from V and 4 bases from J; junction bases left unmatched: 3. The sample comprised peripheral blood. The TCR was taken from a man aged 50 to 59 with acute or convalescent COVID-19. This sequence joins TRBV29-1 and TRBJ2-1; TRBD1 aligns across 10 bases. The CDR3 DNA reads as TGCAGCGTAGGGACAGGGGATTACAATGAGCAGTTCTTC. This gives the protein CSVGTGDYNEQFF.